This T cell receptor (beta chain) derives from a study of CD8 T cells in Susac syndrome. Overall study context: Patients with Susac syndrome who were sequenced included five or six with active disease and 8 or 9 in remission.

Regarding this clonotype: Its antigen is not identified.

This CDR3 contains 12 residues. The V end was cut by 8 bases, the J end by 5 bases, with 12 bases between. The V gene's germline CDR1 is SNHLY and CDR2 FYNNEI. RNA totalling 0.5 to 1 ug underwent reverse transcription with random hexamers. From the immunoSEQ multiplex PCR reads, TCRdb called clonotypes with MiXCR, one entry per CDR3 protein. The table records fewer than 85,000 distinct CDR3 sequences, 95% of them present only once. Study conclusions and caveats: Susac syndrome CD8+ repertoires were clonally expanded, most strongly in CD8+ TEMRA cells.

This sequence joins TRBV2 and TRBJ1-1, with D uncertain. The material sequenced was CD8+ T cells from PBMCs. This receptor was obtained from a human donor with Susac syndrome. This CDR3 reads CASEGLGTEAFF. The DNA of the CDR3 is TGTGCCAGCGAGGGATTGGGAACTGAAGCTTTCTTT. The full variable domain, its missing parts supplied by reference TRBV2 and TRBJ1-1, is EPEVTQTPSHQVTQMGQEVILRCVPISNHLYFYWYRQILGQKVEFLVSFYNNEISEKSEIFDDQFSVERPDGSNFTLKIRSTKLEDSAMYFCASEGLGTEAFFGQGTRLTVV.